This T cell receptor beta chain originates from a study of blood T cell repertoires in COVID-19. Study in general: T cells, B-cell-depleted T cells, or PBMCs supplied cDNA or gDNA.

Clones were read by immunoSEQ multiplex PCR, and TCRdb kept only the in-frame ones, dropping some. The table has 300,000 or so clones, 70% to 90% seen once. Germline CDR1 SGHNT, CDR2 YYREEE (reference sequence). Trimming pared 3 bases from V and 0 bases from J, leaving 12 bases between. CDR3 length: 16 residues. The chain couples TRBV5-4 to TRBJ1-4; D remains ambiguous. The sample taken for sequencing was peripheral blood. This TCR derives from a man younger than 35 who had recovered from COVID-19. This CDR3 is CASSWTPGTTNEKLFF. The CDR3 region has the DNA TGTGCCAGCAGCTGGACCCCCGGGACAACTAATGAAAAACTGTTTTTT.